Sequencing of this T cell receptor (beta chain) was carried out in a study of OX40 agonist ivuxolimab in advanced cancers. In the study overall: Recorded diagnoses for dose-escalation patients were hepatocellular carcinoma, melanoma, renal cell or head and neck cancer. Partial responses occurred in Three dose-escalation patients, one with hepatocellular carcinoma and two with cutaneous melanoma. General study points: Patients with a partial response at 0.1-3.0 mg/kg had among the lowest clonal expansion. Averaging showed that CD8+ T cells had more expanded clones than CD4+ did.

Profiled with immunoSEQ multiplex PCR; TCRdb holds only in-frame clones, not every one. The profile shows around 25,000 clones, 77% of them singletons. There are a few counts of this clone. What it binds is unknown. Germline CDR1 and CDR2: MNHNS and SASEGT. CDR3 length: 13 amino acids. With 9 bases clipped from V and 1 base from J, the junction kept 6 bases outside the gene matches. Sequencing was performed on CD4+ or CD8+ T cells sorted from blood, taken in a trial of the OX40 agonist ivuxolimab. The chain carries TRBV6-1 and TRBJ2-7, with 7 bases that match TRBD1. The receptor comes from an adult with an advanced solid tumor such as melanoma, head and neck, liver or kidney cancer. The DNA for the CDR3 is TGTGCCAGTTCTTTGGACAGGTCCTACGAGCAGTACTTC. It is translated as CASSLDRSYEQYF.